The rows below give T cell receptor beta chains drawn from one sample of a study of blood T cell repertoires in COVID-19. The repertoire was sequenced with immunoSEQ multiplex PCR; TCRdb's copy has only in-frame clones and lacks some. In the table there are almost 250,000 clones, 86% of which are singletons. The source material was peripheral blood. These receptors were obtained from a woman aged 80 or older with COVID-19, enrolled during active disease. CDR3s include the opening cysteine and the closing phenylalanine or tryptophan. D genes are given only for firm matches. Only some rows state a clone size, as once, few, many or a class for expanded clones.

v_call,cdr3_length,clone_size,d_call,j_call,cdr3_aa,cdr3_nt
TRBV27,16,NA,TRBD2,TRBJ2-3,CASSSGLAGPGDTQYF,TGTGCCAGCAGTTCGGGACTAGCGGGGCCGGGAGATACGCAGTATTTT
TRBV11-2,14,NA,TRBD1,TRBJ2-7,CASSFTRGPYEQYF,TGTGCCAGCAGCTTCACGAGGGGGCCCTACGAGCAGTACTTC
TRBV5-1,15,NA,NA,TRBJ1-5,CASSLAGRSNQPQHF,TGCGCCAGCAGCTTGGCGGGTCGGAGCAATCAGCCCCAGCATTTT
TRBV7-8,15,NA,NA,TRBJ1-3,CASSSREPSENTIYF,TGTGCCAGCAGCTCTAGGGAGCCTTCAGAAAACACCATATATTTT
TRBV19,14,NA,TRBD1,TRBJ1-6,CASTGGQGLTPLHF,TGTGCCAGCACAGGGGGACAGGGTCTGACACCCCTCCACTTT
TRBV7-2,17,NA,TRBD2,TRBJ2-2,CASSLVVGGGSSGELFF,TGTGCCAGCAGCTTAGTAGTAGGCGGGGGGAGCAGCGGGGAGCTGTTTTTT
TRBV4-2,18,NA,NA,TRBJ2-4,CASSQVIAAASAKNIQYF,TGTGCCAGCAGCCAAGTAATAGCGGCCGCTTCAGCCAAAAACATTCAGTACTTC
TRBV7-2,13,NA,NA,TRBJ1-5,CASSLWRDQPQHF,TGTGCCAGCAGCTTATGGCGGGACCAGCCCCAGCATTTT
TRBV19,17,NA,NA,TRBJ1-1,CASSIVGGRGSRAEAFF,TGTGCCAGTAGTATAGTAGGCGGTCGGGGTTCCCGCGCTGAAGCTTTCTTT
TRBV18,12,NA,NA,TRBJ1-2,CASSASRWGYTF,TGTGCCAGCTCAGCGTCTAGGTGGGGCTACACCTTC
TRBV19,14,NA,NA,TRBJ2-2,CATLVGANTGELFF,TGTGCCACCCTGGTGGGCGCGAACACCGGGGAGCTGTTTTTT
TRBV11-1,15,few,TRBD1,TRBJ1-1,CASTRTGAMNTEAFF,TGTGCCAGCACTAGGACAGGGGCCATGAACACTGAAGCTTTCTTT
TRBV5-1,13,few,NA,TRBJ1-1,CASSLGLLAEAFF,TGCGCCAGCAGCTTGGGTCTCCTGGCCGAAGCTTTCTTT
TRBV5-4,13,few,NA,TRBJ1-2,CASSAGGGYGYTF,TGTGCCAGCAGCGCGGGCGGGGGATATGGCTACACCTTC
TRBV10-3,12,once,TRBD1,TRBJ1-2,CAIRQGDYGYTF,TGTGCCATCCGACAGGGGGACTATGGCTACACCTTC
TRBV18,15,NA,NA,TRBJ1-4,CASSLLTGTQGKLFF,TGTGCCAGCTCACTACTTACCGGGACACAAGGAAAACTGTTTTTT
TRBV3-1/TRBV3-2,14,NA,TRBD1,TRBJ1-1,CASSQQGQDLEAFF,TGTGCCAGCAGCCAACAGGGACAGGACCTTGAAGCTTTCTTT
TRBV28,17,NA,TRBD1,TRBJ2-2,CASSLPGQGGRTGELFF,TGTGCCAGCAGTTTGCCGGGACAGGGAGGCAGGACCGGGGAGCTGTTTTTT
TRBV2,14,NA,TRBD1,TRBJ1-1,CASSKGQGYAEAFF,TGTGCCAGCAGTAAGGGACAGGGGTACGCTGAAGCTTTCTTT
TRBV18,12,NA,TRBD1,TRBJ1-1,CASSPGQAEAFF,TGTGCCAGCTCACCCGGACAGGCTGAAGCTTTCTTT
TRBV4-2,15,NA,NA,TRBJ1-6,CASSQEIGYNSPLHF,TGTGCCAGCAGCCAAGAAATCGGTTATAATTCACCCCTCCACTTT
TRBV10-2,15,NA,TRBD2,TRBJ2-1,CASSETSGYYNEQFF,TGCGCCAGCAGTGAGACTAGCGGATATTACAATGAGCAGTTCTTC
TRBV5-1,16,NA,TRBD2,TRBJ2-7,CASSFLTSGDGYEQYF,TGCGCCAGCAGCTTTTTGACTAGCGGGGATGGCTACGAGCAGTACTTC
TRBV5-5,16,few,TRBD1,TRBJ1-4,CASSPALGTGFEKLFF,TGTGCCAGCAGCCCTGCTTTGGGGACAGGTTTTGAAAAACTGTTTTTT
TRBV6-6,19,NA,TRBD1,TRBJ2-1,CASSFRTGGAVIAYNEQFF,TGTGCCAGCAGCTTTAGGACAGGGGGCGCAGTAATTGCCTACAATGAGCAGTTCTTC
TRBV9,14,NA,TRBD1,TRBJ2-7,CASSVGQGPYEQYF,TGTGCCAGCAGCGTAGGACAGGGGCCCTACGAGCAGTACTTC
TRBV7-8,15,NA,NA,TRBJ1-3,CASSPQGIKGNTIYF,TGTGCCAGCAGCCCCCAGGGGATTAAGGGAAACACCATATATTTT
TRBV3-1/TRBV3-2,16,NA,TRBD2,TRBJ2-5,CASSRRTSGGWETQYF,TGTGCCAGCAGCCGGAGGACTAGCGGGGGGTGGGAGACCCAGTACTTC
TRBV7-2,16,NA,TRBD1,TRBJ2-2,CASSSDRKPNTGELFF,TGTGCCAGCAGCTCGGACAGGAAACCGAACACCGGGGAGCTGTTTTTT
TRBV7-9,14,NA,TRBD1,TRBJ1-1,CASSLGTGEHYAFF,TGTGCCAGCAGCTTAGGGACAGGGGAGCATTACGCTTTCTTT
TRBV10-1,10,NA,NA,TRBJ2-1,CASFTGEQFF,TGCGCCAGCTTTACCGGTGAGCAGTTCTTC
TRBV2,13,NA,NA,TRBJ2-2,CASSERNTGELFF,TGTGCCAGCAGTGAACGGAACACCGGGGAGCTGTTTTTT
TRBV4-1,15,NA,TRBD1,TRBJ1-4,CASSLTGGPNEKLFF,TGCGCCAGCAGCCTTACAGGGGGCCCTAATGAAAAACTGTTTTTT
TRBV14,15,NA,TRBD1,TRBJ1-1,CASSQDHRGRTEAFF,TGTGCCAGCAGCCAAGACCACAGGGGTAGGACTGAAGCTTTCTTT
TRBV12-3/TRBV12-4,11,NA,NA,TRBJ1-1,CASSLVAEAFF,TGTGCCAGCAGCCTTGTCGCTGAAGCTTTCTTT
TRBV3-1/TRBV3-2,13,once,NA,TRBJ2-3,CASSQAQEDTQYF,TGTGCCAGCAGCCAAGCCCAGGAAGATACGCAGTATTTT
TRBV28,12,NA,NA,TRBJ1-2,CASSFFPYGYTF,TGTGCCAGCAGTTTTTTTCCTTATGGCTACACCTTC
TRBV19,15,NA,NA,TRBJ2-3,CASSIGGSGTDTQYF,TGTGCCAGTAGTATCGGTGGTAGCGGCACAGATACGCAGTATTTT
TRBV4-1,15,NA,NA,TRBJ1-6,CASSQVRQYNSPLHF,TGCGCCAGCAGCCAAGTGCGGCAGTATAATTCACCCCTCCACTTT
TRBV4-2,16,NA,NA,TRBJ2-1,CASSQIPQGGYNEQFF,TGTGCCAGCAGCCAAATCCCGCAGGGGGGTTACAATGAGCAGTTCTTC